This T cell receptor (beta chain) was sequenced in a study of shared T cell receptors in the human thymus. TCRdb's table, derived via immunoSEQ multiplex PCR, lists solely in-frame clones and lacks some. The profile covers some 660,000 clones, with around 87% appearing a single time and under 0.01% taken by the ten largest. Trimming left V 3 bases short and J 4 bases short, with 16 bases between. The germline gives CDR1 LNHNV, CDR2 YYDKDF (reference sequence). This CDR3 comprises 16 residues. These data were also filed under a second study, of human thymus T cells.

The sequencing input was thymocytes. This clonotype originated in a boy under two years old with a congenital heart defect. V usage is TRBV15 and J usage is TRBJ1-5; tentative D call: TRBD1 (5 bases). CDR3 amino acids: CATSRDKDLRNQPQHF. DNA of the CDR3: TGTGCCACCAGCAGGGACAAGGACCTTAGGAATCAGCCCCAGCATTTT.